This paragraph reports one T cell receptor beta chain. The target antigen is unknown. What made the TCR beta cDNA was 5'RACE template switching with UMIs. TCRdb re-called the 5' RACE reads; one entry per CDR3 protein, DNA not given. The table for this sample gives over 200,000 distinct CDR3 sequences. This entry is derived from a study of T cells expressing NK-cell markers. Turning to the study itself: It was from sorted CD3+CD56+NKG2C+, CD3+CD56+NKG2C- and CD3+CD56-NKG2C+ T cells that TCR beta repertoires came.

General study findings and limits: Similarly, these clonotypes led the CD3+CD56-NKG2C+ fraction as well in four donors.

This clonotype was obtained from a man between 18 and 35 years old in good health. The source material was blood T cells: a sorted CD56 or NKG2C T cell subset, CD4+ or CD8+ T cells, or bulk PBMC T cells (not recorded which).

CDR3 in amino acids: CSARVSEAGGTTQYF. This chain uses TRBV20-1 with TRBJ2-5; without DNA, the TCRdb call of TRBD2 cannot be checked. Germline loops: CDR1 DFQATT, CDR2 SNEGSKA (reference sequence). This CDR3 spans 15 amino acids.